This T cell receptor beta chain was recovered during a study of T cell repertoires in aging, cancer and after chemotherapy. A mixed TRB-A/B primer pool amplified rearranged TRB by multiplex touch-down PCR. MiXCR, run by TCRdb on the multiplex PCR reads, gives a single entry per CDR3 protein. This repertoire shows about 6,200 distinct CDR3 sequences, 30% found once; its top ten account for around 8.3%. Germline V gives CDR1 GTSNPN, CDR2 SVGIG (reference sequence). Trimming cost V 1 base and J 5 bases, with 11 bases left between them. This CDR3 has 13 amino acids. Amplification of TCR beta used genomic DNA extracted from peripheral blood.

Sequences were obtained from blood. V gene TRBV30 combines with J gene TRBJ2-5; maybe TRBD1 (6 bases). This TCR was recovered from a human donor with a blood cancer. CDR3 coding DNA: TGTGCCTGGAGTGAGGACAGTACGGAGACCCAGTACTTC. Translated: CAWSEDSTETQYF. Complete variable domain (other parts from reference TRBV30 and TRBJ2-5): SQTIHQWPATLVQPVGSPLSLECTVEGTSNPNLYWYRQAAGRGLQLLFYSVGIGQISSEVPQNLSASRPQDRQFILSSKKLLLSDSGFYLCAWSEDSTETQYFGPGTRLLVL.